The table lists the clone carrying this TCR beta chain with a count of one. The data are from a study of blood T cell repertoires in COVID-19. For the study at large: Donors in the United States, Italy and Spain gave samples during acute or convalescent COVID-19.

The trim removed 7 bases at V and 2 bases at J, leaving 6 bases unmatched. In germline, CDR1 is LGHDT, CDR2 YNNKEL (reference sequence). The CDR3 has 14 amino acids. Per the study methods: Estimation of nucleated cell counts relied on the amplification of reference gene primers. The repertoire was sequenced with immunoSEQ multiplex PCR; TCRdb's copy has only in-frame clones and lacks some. The V and J calls and the clone size are those of that table, but D and trimming were determined from the DNA. The sample shows about 110,000 clones, 70% to 85% of them seen only once. The V gene is TRBV3-1 (or the pseudogene TRBV3-2), the J gene TRBJ2-3; 7 bases fit TRBD2. This TCR was sampled from a woman in her sixties or seventies with acute or convalescent COVID-19. The sample was peripheral blood. For the CDR3, the DNA is TGTGCCAGCATCCGGAGCGGGGACACAGATACGCAGTATTTT. Translating it yields CASIRSGDTDTQYF.